Listed below are T cell receptor beta chains from one sample, sequenced in a study of Graves' ophthalmopathy and Graves' hyperthyroidism. A single record per CDR3 protein comes from TCRdb applying MiXCR to the multiplex PCR reads. The profile shows roughly 600,000 distinct CDR3 sequences, 39% of them singletons. The specimen was peripheral blood or thyroid tissue (not recorded which). Source of these receptors: an adult man with Graves' hyperthyroidism. Each CDR3 is given with its conserved first and last residue.

V gene: TRBV10-2
J gene: .
CDR3 protein: CATTGGQETQYF

V gene: TRBV12-3/TRBV12-4
J gene: TRBJ2-7
CDR3 protein: CASSQGDREELHEQYF

V gene: TRBV10-3
J gene: TRBJ2-7
CDR3 protein: CAISEHSVTYEQYF

V gene: TRBV6-5
J gene: TRBJ2-7
CDR3 protein: CAPHQQLGSYEQYF

V gene: TRBV29-1
J gene: TRBJ1-1
CDR3 protein: CSVRHRQSMNTEAFF

V gene: TRBV20-1
J gene: TRBJ2-7
CDR3 protein: CSARDPPFTETDYEQYF

V gene: TRBV6-5
J gene: TRBJ2-7
CDR3 protein: CASSYSLAGASYEQYF

V gene: TRBV12-5
J gene: TRBJ1-1
CDR3 protein: CASGFARDDEAFF

V gene: TRBV2
J gene: TRBJ2-5
CDR3 protein: CASKPGHTLGTQYF

V gene: TRBV24-1
J gene: TRBJ2-2
CDR3 protein: CATSDVKDGVRTGELFF

V gene: TRBV7-3
J gene: TRBJ1-5
CDR3 protein: CASRPGPRRDQPQHF

V gene: TRBV5-6
J gene: TRBJ1-5
CDR3 protein: CASSRIGQFQHF

V gene: TRBV6-6
J gene: TRBJ2-5
CDR3 protein: CASRAQYF

V gene: TRBV20-1
J gene: TRBJ2-7
CDR3 protein: CSARGTSGFTYEQYF

V gene: TRBV30
J gene: TRBJ1-1
CDR3 protein: CAWSVGGNTEAFF

V gene: TRBV11-2
J gene: TRBJ2-2
CDR3 protein: CASSLDALRAGELFF

V gene: TRBV2
J gene: TRBJ1-4
CDR3 protein: CASGAENEKLFF

V gene: TRBV20-1
J gene: TRBJ2-3
CDR3 protein: CSASPDRGSTDTQYF

V gene: TRBV29-1
J gene: .
CDR3 protein: CSVDPGGNEQFF

V gene: TRBV9
J gene: .
CDR3 protein: CASSGPGLLNEQFF

V gene: TRBV24-1
J gene: TRBJ1-4
CDR3 protein: CASSFVGDSYEKLFF

V gene: TRBV24-1
J gene: TRBJ1-5
CDR3 protein: CATTTPPGLAGRAGETQHF

V gene: TRBV24-1
J gene: TRBJ1-1
CDR3 protein: CATDGIGITEAFF

V gene: TRBV25-1
J gene: TRBJ1-2
CDR3 protein: CASSEWDLGGYTF

V gene: TRBV28
J gene: TRBJ1-3
CDR3 protein: CASNGGSGYTIYF

V gene: TRBV3-1
J gene: TRBJ2-7
CDR3 protein: CASSQTEEQYF

V gene: TRBV10-3
J gene: TRBJ1-2
CDR3 protein: CASSESGLDGYTF

V gene: TRBV29-1
J gene: TRBJ1-2
CDR3 protein: CSVGESIGGYTF

V gene: TRBV12-3/TRBV12-4
J gene: TRBJ2-3
CDR3 protein: CASRTGADTQYF

V gene: TRBV6-5
J gene: TRBJ1-6
CDR3 protein: CASRDRYSPLHF

V gene: TRBV20-1
J gene: TRBJ1-1
CDR3 protein: CSARGSLQNTEAFF

V gene: TRBV29-1
J gene: TRBJ2-7
CDR3 protein: CSVVDRGLSYEQYF

V gene: TRBV13
J gene: TRBJ2-2
CDR3 protein: CASSPTTYGELFF

V gene: TRBV7-9
J gene: TRBJ2-7
CDR3 protein: CASSLDSVEQYF

V gene: TRBV12-3/TRBV12-4
J gene: TRBJ1-2
CDR3 protein: CASSLGAGTGGYGYTF

V gene: TRBV2
J gene: TRBJ2-2
CDR3 protein: CASSAAGQNTGELFF

V gene: TRBV2
J gene: TRBJ2-7
CDR3 protein: CASNYSGPLSGEQYF

V gene: TRBV19
J gene: TRBJ1-5
CDR3 protein: CASSYRDSETNQPQHF

V gene: TRBV2
J gene: TRBJ1-2
CDR3 protein: CAREGLQGGYGYTF

V gene: TRBV24-1
J gene: TRBJ2-5
CDR3 protein: CATSDGPSLETQYF

V gene: TRBV5-8
J gene: TRBJ2-7
CDR3 protein: CASSLGLDPAEQYF

V gene: TRBV12-3/TRBV12-4
J gene: TRBJ2-3
CDR3 protein: CASSPQGNRADTQYF

V gene: TRBV19
J gene: TRBJ2-3
CDR3 protein: CASSIDRADTQYF

V gene: TRBV5-5
J gene: TRBJ1-4
CDR3 protein: CASSRLAGEYNEKLFF

V gene: TRBV5-6
J gene: TRBJ1-5
CDR3 protein: CASSLIRDAYNQPQHF

V gene: TRBV20-1
J gene: TRBJ2-7
CDR3 protein: CSASLVQPPYEQYF

V gene: TRBV7-3
J gene: TRBJ2-1
CDR3 protein: CASSIIAGARSYNEQFF

V gene: TRBV9
J gene: TRBJ2-5
CDR3 protein: CASSLGVGGETQYF

V gene: TRBV10-2
J gene: TRBJ1-3
CDR3 protein: CASRGTAQSGNTIYF

V gene: TRBV7-9
J gene: TRBJ2-3
CDR3 protein: CASSPDSYDTDTQYF

V gene: TRBV10-3
J gene: TRBJ1-5
CDR3 protein: CAISLTHSTGTLGPQHF

V gene: TRBV25-1
J gene: TRBJ2-7
CDR3 protein: CASSKVGPKTDFYEQYF

V gene: TRBV6-1
J gene: TRBJ2-7
CDR3 protein: CASSEALRGTGGSYEQYF

V gene: TRBV2
J gene: TRBJ2-5
CDR3 protein: CATSDPSDRGAETQYF